The 32 T cell receptor beta chains in this list originate from one sample, sequenced in a study of cytomegalovirus exposure and HLA in healthy donors. The PCR ran on 60 Vbeta and 13 Jbeta primers. TCRdb keeps only in-frame clones here, not all; method: immunoSEQ multiplex PCR. The sample yields 150,000 to 200,000 clones, 82% seen once. The material sequenced was PBMCs. All receptors come from a girl between 10 and 17 years old in good health and CMV-seropositive.

This chain connects TRBV27 to TRBJ2-3, with 7 bases aligning to TRBD2. V lost 5 bases and J lost 4; bases outside the gene matches: 3. The germline V gene has CDR1 MNHEY and CDR2 SMNVEV (reference sequence). The CDR3 contains 13 residues. CDR3 in amino acids: CASSPRGADTQYF. CDR3 sequence (DNA): TGTGCCAGCAGTCCCCGGGGGGCAGATACGCAGTATTTT.

The V and J genes are TRBV7-9 and TRBJ2-2; D is perhaps TRBD2 (5 bases). CDR1 and CDR2 (germline): SEHNR, FQNEAQ (reference sequence). V dropped 5 bases and J dropped 9 bases, with 25 bases sitting between them. This CDR3 has 17 amino acids. For the CDR3, the DNA is TGTGCCAGCAGCCCGTACGGCCGGAGGCGAGCCCATCGGGAGCTGTTTTTT. Translation: CASSPYGRRRAHRELFF.

The chain is built from TRBV29-1 and TRBJ2-3; 7 bases match TRBD2. This CDR3 has 14 residues. V gave up 3 bases and J gave up 2 bases; unmatched junction bases: 5. Germline V gene lookup returns CDR1 SQVTM and CDR2 ANQGSEA. As DNA, the CDR3 is TGCAGCGTTGAGGGACTAATTAACACAGATACGCAGTATTTT. Its translation is CSVEGLINTDTQYF.

As DNA, the CDR3 is TGCAGCGCTGACAGGGAAGGATCCTACGAGCAGTACTTC. Encoded protein: CSADREGSYEQYF. The rearrangement uses TRBV29-1 and TRBJ2-7; 7 positions match TRBD1. Germline trimming cut 7 bases from V and 1 base from J; bases unmatched to any gene: 7. In germline, CDR1 is SQVTM, CDR2 ANQGSEA. This CDR3 is 13 amino acids long.

The chain combines TRBV18 with TRBJ2-5; 7 bases match TRBD2. After removal of 3 bases from V and 1 base from J, the junction contained 5 bases not matched to a gene. Germline CDR1 reads KGHSH; CDR2 reads LQKENI. The CDR3 runs to 15 residues. CDR3 sequence (DNA): TGTGCCAGCTCACCCCTGCGGGGGATCCAAGAGACCCAGTACTTC. Its translation: CASSPLRGIQETQYF.

This clone was observed a handful of times. Other DNA sequences within the sample encode an identical CDR3. The rearrangement links TRBV11-3 to TRBJ2-1; tentatively, D is TRBD1 (5 bases). Trimming took off 5 bases at V and 3 bases at J, with 8 bases between the two ends. Germline CDR1 reads SGHNT; CDR2 reads YENEEA. CDR3 size: 13 residues. The CDR3, as DNA: TGTGCCAGCAGCAGCCAGGGCTACAATGAGCAGTTCTTC. Translating gives CASSSQGYNEQFF.

This chain uses TRBV4-3 with TRBJ1-1; maybe TRBD1 (6 bases). Germline values: CDR1 LGHNA, CDR2 YSLEER. This CDR3 spans 13 amino acids. Trimming pared 0 bases from V and 10 bases from J, leaving 12 bases between. CDR3 loop: CASSQDRGRGAFF. In nucleotides, the CDR3 is TGCGCCAGCAGCCAAGATAGGGGCAGGGGAGCTTTCTTT.

The V gene is TRBV6-5, the J gene TRBJ1-2; 9 bases match TRBD1. Germline V gives CDR1 MNHEY, CDR2 SVGAGI. V was clipped by 5 bases and J by 3 bases; unmatched bases: 1. This CDR3 has 13 residues. The CDR3 reads CASSRDRDYGYTF. As DNA, the CDR3 is TGTGCCAGCAGTCGGGACAGGGACTATGGCTACACCTTC.

The rearrangement joins TRBV5-6 to TRBJ2-3, with TRBD1 matching 8 bases. CDR3 length: 18 residues. Germline V lookup: CDR1 SGHDT, CDR2 YYEEEE. Germline trimming cut 0 bases from V and 5 bases from J; bases unmatched to any gene: 14. The DNA for the CDR3 is TGTGCCAGCAGCTTGGGTTTGAGGGGGGACAGGAGGGAAGATACGCAGTATTTT. Protein: CASSLGLRGDRREDTQYF.

This rearrangement joins TRBV7-9 to TRBJ1-1, with D perhaps TRBD1 (5 bases). Germline V gene data show CDR1 as SEHNR and CDR2 as FQNEAQ (reference sequence). The CDR3 totals 15 residues. Trimming stripped 7 bases from V and 5 bases from J, with 20 bases between. CDR3 nucleotides: TGTGCCAGCACCCAATGGGGCAGAAGAGGAACTGAAGCTTTCTTT. This sequence encodes CASTQWGRRGTEAFF. Looking up the rest from reference TRBV7-9 and TRBJ1-1 gives the full variable domain: DTGVSQNPRHKITKRGQNVTFRCDPISEHNRLYWYRQTLGQGPEFLTYFQNEAQLEKSRLLSDRFSAERPKGSFSTLEIQRTEQGDSAMYLCASTQWGRRGTEAFFGQGTRLTVV.

The V and J genes are TRBV6-1 and TRBJ1-1, with D possibly TRBD1 on 5 matching bases. Germline V gene data show CDR1 as MNHNS and CDR2 as SASEGT. CDR3 size: 15 residues. V was clipped by 4 bases and J by 3 bases, with 15 bases between them. The CDR3 region is CASSGWDRGDTEAFF. CDR3 coding DNA: TGTGCCAGCAGTGGATGGGACCGGGGGGACACTGAAGCTTTCTTT.

The V gene is TRBV4-1, the J gene TRBJ2-7; 7 bases are shared with TRBD2. The V gene's germline CDR1 is MGHRA and CDR2 YSYEKL. The CDR3 totals 17 residues. Trimming at V came to 2 bases and at J to 2 bases, leaving 12 bases not matched to a gene. CDR3 in DNA: TGCGCCAGCAGCCAACCCTCAAGCGGGGAGGGACCCTACGAGCAGTACTTC. It codes for CASSQPSSGEGPYEQYF.

This chain's CDR3 is CASSIARMAHRETQYF. CDR3 nucleotide sequence: TGTGCCAGTAGTATTGCTAGAATGGCCCATCGGGAGACCCAGTACTTC. V gene TRBV19 combines with J gene TRBJ2-5; D gene uncertain. This CDR3 comprises 16 residues. V lost 3 bases to trimming and J lost 5 bases, with 19 bases between them. The germline gives CDR1 LNHDA, CDR2 SQIVND (reference sequence).

The chain employs TRBV27 and TRBJ2-1, with 9 bases lining up with TRBD2. V shed 0 bases and J 10 bases; nucleotides not matched to a gene: 1. Germline CDR1 and CDR2: MNHEY and SMNVEV (reference sequence). This CDR3 has 13 residues. DNA of the CDR3: TGTGCCAGCAGTTTATCGACTAGCGGAGAGCAGTTCTTC. Translating gives CASSLSTSGEQFF.

For this clone: The identical CDR3 is also encoded by other nucleotide sequences in the sample. This sequence joins TRBV7-8 and TRBJ2-1, with D tentatively TRBD2 (6 bases). The V end lost 2 bases, the J end lost 5 bases, and 13 bases lay between the germline ends. The length of the CDR3 is 15 residues. Germline CDR1 reads SGHVS; CDR2 reads FQNEAQ. The DNA of the CDR3 is TGTGCCAGCAGCTTATGGTTAGCGGAGAACAATGAGCAGTTCTTC. This encodes CASSLWLAENNEQFF. Filled out from reference TRBV7-8 and TRBJ2-1, the complete variable domain reads GAGVSQSPRYKVAKRGQDVALRCDPISGHVSLFWYQQALGQGPEFLTYFQNEAQLDKSGLPSDRFFAERPEGSVSTLKIQRTQQEDSAVYLCASSLWLAENNEQFFGPGTRLTVL.

The chain combines TRBV11-2 with TRBJ1-2; a possible D gene is TRBD1 (5 bases). CDR1 is SGHAT, CDR2 FQNNGV, per germline. V lost 1 base to trimming and J lost 2 bases, with 5 bases between them. The CDR3 has 13 amino acids. CDR3 residues: CASSLGGNYGYTF. Written as DNA, the CDR3 is TGTGCCAGCAGCTTAGGGGGCAACTATGGCTACACCTTC.

A single count supports this clone. This chain uses TRBV30 with TRBJ2-7, with 7 bases matching TRBD2. The V segment lost 3 bases and the J segment 2 bases; nucleotides outside the gene matches: 10. CDR3 size: 15 residues. The V gene's germline CDR1 is GTSNPN and CDR2 SVGIG (reference sequence). The CDR3 here is CAWSDSGYRTYEQYF. CDR3 coding DNA: TGTGCCTGGAGCGATAGCGGGTATCGAACCTACGAGCAGTACTTC.

The rearrangement joins TRBV30 to TRBJ2-7; a possible D gene is TRBD1 (7 bases). Germline-derived CDR1 and CDR2 are GTSNPN and SVGIG (reference sequence). The CDR3 length is 15 residues. The V and J ends lost 8 bases and 3 bases respectively, with 23 bases between them. CDR3 protein: CAGGRGDRVIYEQYF. For the CDR3, the DNA is TGTGCCGGGGGGCGAGGAGACAGGGTTATCTACGAGCAGTACTTC.

The rearrangement uses TRBV7-6 and TRBJ2-1, with 7 bases matching TRBD2. Unmatched junction bases numbered 9, after V lost 6 bases and J lost 4 bases. CDR3 length: 15 residues. Germline V lookup: CDR1 SGHVS, CDR2 FNYEAQ. The CDR3 here is CASSSGRGSYNEQFF. The CDR3, as DNA: TGTGCCAGCAGTAGCGGGCGGGGGAGTTACAATGAGCAGTTCTTC.

The genes are TRBV4-2 and TRBJ2-1, with 10 positions matching TRBD2. Per germline, CDR1 LGHNA and CDR2 YNFKEQ. The CDR3 is 16 residues long. The V segment lost 1 base and the J segment 6 bases; nucleotides outside the gene matches: 6. CDR3 sequence: CASSQGAAGGTNEQFF. The DNA of the CDR3 is TGTGCCAGCAGCCAAGGTGCAGCGGGGGGGACCAATGAGCAGTTCTTC.

This chain connects TRBV7-6 to TRBJ1-1, with 8 positions matching TRBD1. V shed 3 bases, J shed 2 bases, and the junction held 2 bases outside the gene matches. Germline CDR1 reads SGHVS; CDR2 reads FNYEAQ. The CDR3 has 14 amino acids. The CDR3 here is CASSFDRGNTEAFF. CDR3 coding DNA: TGTGCCAGCAGCTTCGACAGGGGAAACACTGAAGCTTTCTTT.

This chain's CDR3 is CARFRHRCTEAFF. DNA for the CDR3: TGTGCCCGTTTTCGCCACCGGTGCACTGAAGCTTTCTTT. The V gene is TRBV30, the J gene TRBJ1-1; D not resolved. The V and J ends lost 8 bases and 4 bases respectively, with 17 bases between them. The CDR3 length is 13 residues. Germline V lookup: CDR1 GTSNPN, CDR2 SVGIG (reference sequence).

The chain has TRBV4-3 and TRBJ2-5; 8 bases agree with TRBD2. Germline assignment: CDR1 LGHNA and CDR2 YSLEER. The CDR3 length is 14 residues. After removal of 1 base from V and 5 bases from J, the junction contained 3 bases not matched to a gene. CDR3 DNA sequence: TGCGCCAGCAGCCAAGGCGGGGGGTCGGAGACCCAGTACTTC. It specifies CASSQGGGSETQYF.

The CDR3 DNA sequence: TGTGCCAGCAGCTTGGACAGGGGGCTAAGCGAGACCCAGTACTTC. Translated, it gives CASSLDRGLSETQYF. The genes are TRBV5-6 and TRBJ2-5; 9 nucleotides line up with TRBD1. The V gene end was trimmed by 0 bases and the J gene end by 5 bases; junction bases not matched to a gene: 5. Germline CDR1 and CDR2: SGHDT and YYEEEE. The CDR3 runs to 15 residues.

The CDR3, as DNA: TGTGCCTGGACAAAGGGGTCTCCCTCCTACAATGAGCAGTTCTTC. It specifies CAWTKGSPSYNEQFF. This chain connects TRBV30 to TRBJ2-1; the D gene is possibly TRBD1 (5 bases). Germline-derived CDR1 and CDR2 are GTSNPN and SVGIG (reference sequence). The germline V and J ends were trimmed by 4 bases and 0 bases, with 13 bases remaining between them. The CDR3 loop spans 15 amino acids.

The chain combines TRBV10-3 with TRBJ1-2; possibly TRBD1 for D (5 bases). V lost 11 bases and J lost 3, with 16 bases in between. Germline CDR1 is ENHRY and CDR2 is SYGVKD. CDR3 length: 13 residues. This chain's CDR3 is CASRSGGDYGYTF. CDR3 sequence (DNA): TGTGCCTCGAGGAGCGGGGGGGACTATGGCTACACCTTC.

This chain connects TRBV27 to TRBJ1-1; TRBD1 agrees at 7 bases. From germline, CDR1 is MNHEY and CDR2 SMNVEV (reference sequence). V shed 5 bases and J 3 bases; nucleotides not matched to a gene: 6. The CDR3 consists of 14 residues. CDR3 residues: CASSGTGAYTEAFF. For the CDR3, the DNA is TGTGCCAGCAGTGGAACAGGGGCCTACACTGAAGCTTTCTTT.

The chain couples TRBV6-5 to TRBJ2-1; D ambiguous. Germline lookup yields CDR1 MNHEY and CDR2 SVGAGI. The CDR3 covers 11 residues. The V end was cut by 4 bases, the J end by 5 bases, with 3 bases between. CDR3 amino acids: CASSSNNEQFF. DNA of the CDR3: TGTGCCAGCAGTTCCAACAATGAGCAGTTCTTC.

The J gene is TRBJ2-4, the V gene TRBV27, with D unclear. Deletions cut 6 bases from V and 3 bases from J, with 6 bases between. The CDR3 length is 12 residues. CDR1 MNHEY and CDR2 SMNVEV come from the germline V gene (reference sequence). Here the CDR3 DNA reads TGTGCCAGCAGCCGCGACAAAAACATTCAGTACTTC. Protein: CASSRDKNIQYF.

Here the CDR3 reads CASSVQLIAGETQYF. As DNA, the CDR3 is TGTGCCAGCAGCGTTCAGCTTATCGCGGGAGAGACCCAGTACTTC. The rearrangement joins TRBV9 to TRBJ2-5, with a possible D match to TRBD2 (5 bases). Germline V gene lookup returns CDR1 SGDLS and CDR2 YYNGEE. V gave up 2 bases and J gave up 4 bases, with 15 bases separating them. The CDR3 length is 15 residues.

A single count supports this clone. V usage is TRBV30 and J usage is TRBJ2-7; 8 bases fit TRBD2. V shed 1 base, J shed 9 bases, and the junction held 8 bases outside the gene matches. The CDR3 loop spans 13 amino acids. Germline V gives CDR1 GTSNPN, CDR2 SVGIG (reference sequence). The CDR3 region has the DNA TGTGCCTGGAGTGCTCGGGGGGGGCTCGGGCAGTACTTC. Translated: CAWSARGGLGQYF.

The CDR3 is CASSTGQPNYGYTF. The CDR3 bases are TGTGCCAGTAGTACTGGACAGCCTAACTATGGCTACACCTTC. The chain combines TRBV19 with TRBJ1-2, with TRBD1 as a possible D gene (6 bases). CDR1 is LNHDA, CDR2 SQIVND, per germline (reference sequence). CDR3 size: 14 residues. V lost 4 bases, J lost 0 bases, and 9 bases lay in between.